These 27 T cell receptor beta chains originate from one sample sequenced in a study of breast tumors, draining lymph nodes, adjacent tissues. TCRdb reanalysed the multiplex PCR reads using MiXCR and keeps one entry per CDR3 protein. Of some 38,000 distinct CDR3 sequences in the sample, around a third were seen once. The source material was breast tumor tissue. The receptors come from a female donor with breast cancer. Some clones in this sample may be carry-over from other donors' samples.

Many counts were recorded for this clonotype. This chain connects TRBV24-1 to TRBJ2-7, with D maybe TRBD1 (6 bases). The CDR3 totals 16 residues. CDR1 is KGHDR, CDR2 SFDVKD, per germline. Trimming removed 4 bases from V and 2 bases from J, with 17 bases in between. CDR3 amino acids: CATSDPTDRSPYEQYF. The CDR3 coding sequence is TGTGCCACCAGTGACCCAACCGACAGGAGCCCCTACGAGCAGTACTTC.

This clonotype has a count of ten or more. The chain couples TRBV4-1 to TRBJ2-1; 16 bases agree with TRBD2. CDR3 length: 19 amino acids. The germline V gene has CDR1 MGHRA and CDR2 YSYEKL. V lost 3 bases and J lost 8; bases outside the gene matches: 13. The CDR3 nucleotides read TGCGCCAGCAGCCAGGCACCGGGACTAGCGGGAGGGGTACTCTATGAGCAGTTCTTC. Amino acids: CASSQAPGLAGGVLYEQFF.

The rearrangement joins TRBV19 to TRBJ1-2; D possibly corresponds to TRBD1 (5 bases). V was shortened by 11 bases and J by 4 bases, with 20 bases between the two germline ends. Germline CDR1 and CDR2: LNHDA and SQIVND (reference sequence). CDR3 length equals 14 residues. The CDR3 loop reads CASKLGVGGYGYTF. The CDR3 region has the DNA TGTGCCTCCAAACTGGGGGTAGGAGGCTATGGCTACACCTTC. The variable domain in full, completed from reference TRBV19 and TRBJ1-2, reads DGGITQSPKYLFRKEGQNVTLSCEQNLNHDAMYWYRQDPGQGLRLIYYSQIVNDFQKGDIAEGYSVSREKKESFPLTVTSAQKNPTAFYLCASKLGVGGYGYTFGSGTRLTVV.

The sample holds many counts of this clonotype. This chain joins TRBV20-1 and TRBJ1-2, with 11 bases aligning to TRBD1. The CDR3 totals 12 residues. The germline V gene has CDR1 DFQATT and CDR2 SNEGSKA (reference sequence). The J segment lost 2 bases and the V segment lost 7 bases, leaving 0 bases of the junction unmatched. CDR3 sequence reads: CSGTGGNYGYTF. CDR3 bases: TGCAGTGGGACAGGGGGCAACTATGGCTACACCTTC.

This clonotype was counted many times. The CDR3 reads CASRQGDTGELFF. DNA for the CDR3: TGCGCCAGCAGACAGGGGGACACCGGGGAGCTGTTTTTT. The genes are TRBV10-1 and TRBJ2-2; 8 bases line up with TRBD1. The CDR3 loop spans 13 amino acids. CDR1 is WNHNN and CDR2 is SYGVQD in the germline V gene (reference sequence). V shed 6 bases, J shed 3 bases, and the junction held 0 bases outside the gene matches.

This clonotype was found many times. This sequence joins TRBV6-2 or TRBV6-3 and TRBJ2-7; D is undetermined. The CDR3 has 12 residues. V lost 4 bases, J lost 3 bases, and 7 bases lay in between. Germline V gives CDR1 MNHEY, CDR2 SVGEGT. CDR3 bases: TGTGCCAGCAGTTCAAAATTCTACGAGCAGTACTTC. Its translation: CASSSKFYEQYF.

This clonotype occurred many times. The chain is built from TRBV30 and TRBJ2-5; TRBD2 matches 11 bases. V shed 3 bases and J 5 bases; nucleotides not matched to a gene: 5. Germline V CDR1 and CDR2: GTSNPN, SVGIG (reference sequence). CDR3 length: 14 amino acids. In nucleotides, the CDR3 is TGTGCCTGGAGCGCTAGGACTAGCGGGGAGACCCAGTACTTC. Encoded protein: CAWSARTSGETQYF.

A few counts support this clonotype. The chain carries TRBV18 and TRBJ2-3; a weak D match, TRBD2 (5 bases). The CDR3 covers 13 residues. V was clipped by 2 bases and J by 3 bases, with 6 bases between them. The germline V gene encodes CDR1 KGHSH and CDR2 LQKENI. The CDR3 protein is CASSPTGTDTQYF. CDR3 sequence (DNA): TGTGCCAGCTCACCAACGGGGACAGATACGCAGTATTTT.

A note on this clonotype: This may arise from a read error, as a much more abundant clone is one base away. This chain joins TRBV20-1 and TRBJ2-5; no clear D gene. V lost 0 bases to trimming and J lost 3 bases, with 8 bases between them. The CDR3 is 13 residues long. Germline CDR1 is DFQATT and CDR2 is SNEGSKA (reference sequence). CDR3 residues: CSARDSRKETQYF. CDR3 in DNA: TGCAGTGCTAGAGATTCCAGGAAAGAGACCCAGTACTTC.

In nucleotides, the CDR3 is TGCAGTGCGCAACCGGGACAGGGGAGTGGGTACGAGCAGTACTTC. Protein product: CSAQPGQGSGYEQYF. The rearrangement uses TRBV20-1 and TRBJ2-7; TRBD1 aligns across 10 bases. Losses at the gene ends were 6 bases for V and 4 bases for J; bases not matched to a gene: 12. CDR3 size: 15 residues. Germline CDR1 reads DFQATT; CDR2 reads SNEGSKA (reference sequence).

The V call is TRBV6-4, the J call TRBJ1-6; no clear D. This CDR3 has 14 amino acids. Germline lookup yields CDR1 MRHNA and CDR2 SNTAGT. The ends were cut back, 3 bases at V and 10 bases at J, with 13 bases in the middle. The CDR3 DNA reads as TGTGCCAGCAGTGAGCGGGATACTGACTCACCCCTCCACTTT. It encodes CASSERDTDSPLHF.

This clonotype was found many times. The genes are TRBV20-1 and TRBJ2-1; D is unclear. Trimming took off 4 bases at V and 0 bases at J, with 19 bases between the two ends. The CDR3 has 17 amino acids. CDR1 is DFQATT, CDR2 SNEGSKA, per germline (reference sequence). The CDR3 protein is CSANRAGRKSSYNEQFF. CDR3 coding DNA: TGCAGTGCTAACCGGGCAGGAAGGAAGAGCTCCTACAATGAGCAGTTCTTC.

This clonotype was observed a few times. V is TRBV6-1 and J is TRBJ2-2, with D tentatively TRBD1 or TRBD2 (5 bases each). V lost 11 bases and J 0 bases, leaving 13 bases between the germline ends. The germline V gene has CDR1 MNHNS and CDR2 SASEGT. This CDR3 is built from 14 residues. CDR3: CAASRDPNTGELFF. The CDR3 DNA reads TGTGCCGCCAGCCGGGACCCGAACACCGGGGAGCTGTTTTTT.

On this clonotype itself: Its ends do not fully match the called genes, so a read error is possible. V and J are TRBV12-3 or TRBV12-4 and TRBJ1-5; 7 bases align to TRBD1. CDR3 length: 16 residues. The CDR3 loop is CASSLGVDRREQPQHF. The CDR3 DNA reads as TGTGCCAGCAGCTTAGGGGTGGACAGGAGGGAACAGCCCCAGCATTTT.

This clonotype was observed many times. The chain is built from TRBV5-6 and TRBJ2-1, with 14 nucleotides matching TRBD2. The germline V gene has CDR1 SGHDT and CDR2 YYEEEE. After removal of 3 bases from V and 8 bases from J, the junction contained 4 bases not matched to a gene. CDR3 length: 15 amino acids. CDR3 nucleotide sequence: TGTGCCAGCAGCTGGGGACTAGCGGGAGCTTATGAGCAGTTCTTC. Translated: CASSWGLAGAYEQFF.

A single count supports this clonotype. The chain couples TRBV6-1 to TRBJ1-4, with no clear D. CDR1 and CDR2 from the germline V gene are MNHNS and SASEGT. The CDR3 is 15 amino acids. Trimming cost V 4 bases and J 4 bases, with 13 bases left between them. CDR3 nucleotides: TGTGCCAGCAGTGCTCGGGGAGGTCTTAATGAAAAACTGTTTTTT. It yields the protein CASSARGGLNEKLFF.

This clonotype was seen repeatedly, ten times or more. This sequence joins TRBV9 and TRBJ2-1; no clear D. The ends were cut back, 0 bases at V and 0 bases at J, with 7 bases in the middle. Germline V gives CDR1 SGDLS, CDR2 YYNGEE. The CDR3 totals 15 residues. The CDR3 DNA is TGTGCCAGCAGCGTAGGATGGGGCTCCTACAATGAGCAGTTCTTC. Its translation is CASSVGWGSYNEQFF.

This clonotype has ten or more counts. V usage is TRBV6-5 and J usage is TRBJ1-2; TRBD1 matches 11 bases. V lost 6 bases, J lost 8 bases, and 5 bases stayed unmatched. The CDR3 spans 13 residues. The germline V gene encodes CDR1 MNHEY and CDR2 SVGAGI. CDR3 in DNA: TGTGCCAGCAGCTTCGGGACAGGGGGAGGCTACACCTTC. The encoded protein is CASSFGTGGGYTF.

This clonotype was seen ten or more times. The chain couples TRBV4-2 to TRBJ2-3; D possibly corresponds to TRBD1 (5 bases). Trimming cost V 0 bases and J 0 bases, with 7 bases left between them. The germline V gene encodes CDR1 LGHNA and CDR2 YNFKEQ. This CDR3 is 15 amino acids long. The CDR3 bases are TGTGCCAGCAGCCAAGACCCAGGGAGCACAGATACGCAGTATTTT. Amino acids: CASSQDPGSTDTQYF.

This clonotype appeared many times. The chain is built from TRBV10-3 and TRBJ1-6, with D uncertain. Germline V gives CDR1 ENHRY, CDR2 SYGVKD. The CDR3 extends over 15 amino acids. V shed 10 bases and J shed 7 bases, with 20 bases lying between them. The CDR3 coding sequence is TGTGCCACCGACGAAGCCCCGAATCGGAATTCACCCCTCCACTTT. It encodes CATDEAPNRNSPLHF.

This sequence joins TRBV7-2 and TRBJ2-7; 10 nucleotides align to TRBD1. V lost 6 bases to trimming and J lost 5 bases; unmatched junction nucleotides: 4. CDR1 is SGHTA and CDR2 is FQGNSA in the germline V gene. The CDR3 has 13 amino acids. CDR3 sequence: CASRQTGGHEQYF. In DNA, the CDR3 is TGTGCCAGCAGACAGACAGGGGGCCACGAGCAGTACTTC.

At least ten counts were recorded for this clonotype. This chain links TRBV6-1 with TRBJ2-7; D possibly corresponds to TRBD1 (5 bases). The V gene's germline CDR1 is MNHNS and CDR2 SASEGT. CDR3 length: 11 amino acids. With 8 bases removed from V and 2 bases from J, the gap between germline ends came to 7 bases. The CDR3 DNA reads TGTGCCAGCGACAGTGCCTACGAGCAGTACTTC. Translation gives CASDSAYEQYF.

The V and J genes are TRBV6-5 and TRBJ2-1; 7 nucleotides agree with TRBD1. V lost 4 bases, J lost 8 bases, and 14 bases stayed unmatched. The CDR3 has 16 residues. The germline V gene has CDR1 MNHEY and CDR2 SVGAGI. DNA of the CDR3: TGTGCCAGCAGTTTATTAACGGGACAGTTAATCTATGAGCAGTTCTTC. It specifies CASSLLTGQLIYEQFF.

The V gene is TRBV6-1, the J gene TRBJ2-1; 12 positions match TRBD2. Germline CDR1 reads MNHNS; CDR2 reads SASEGT. V dropped 3 bases and J dropped 6; count of bases not matched to a gene: 15. CDR3 length: 19 residues. The CDR3 reads CASSDGLAGGPISRNEQFF. CDR3 nucleotide sequence: TGTGCCAGCAGTGATGGCCTAGCGGGAGGGCCAATAAGTCGCAATGAGCAGTTCTTC.

Regarding this clonotype: This likely comes from a read error, as the CDR3 has no conserved phenylalanine or tryptophan at its end. The chain is built from TRBV9 and TRBJ2-2, with 9 nucleotides matching TRBD2. With V trimmed by 3 bases and J by 2 bases, 5 bases remained unmatched. The CDR3 length is 16 residues. Looked up from germline, CDR1 is SGDLS and CDR2 is YYNGEE. The CDR3: CASSAYSGRNTGELFV. The CDR3 bases are TGTGCCAGCAGCGCATATAGCGGGAGAAACACCGGGGAGCTGTTTGTT.

About this clonotype: A much bigger clone sits one base away, suggesting this may be a read error. The CDR3 bases are TGTGCCTGCAGTCCCGGACCTGGCGGCTACACCTTC. Protein sequence: CACSPGPGGYTF. This chain connects TRBV6-2 or TRBV6-3 to TRBJ1-2; no clear D gene. From germline, CDR1 is MNHEY and CDR2 SVGEGT. The CDR3 has 12 residues.

This clonotype was counted ten times or more. This rearrangement joins TRBV5-6 to TRBJ1-2; D is ambiguous. The CDR3 has 12 amino acids. CDR1 and CDR2 from the germline V gene are SGHDT and YYEEEE. V was clipped by 0 bases and J by 6 bases, with 6 bases between them. Written as DNA, the CDR3 is TGTGCCAGCAGCTTGGGTAAAAATGGCTACACCTTC. Amino acid sequence: CASSLGKNGYTF.